The 9 T cell receptor beta chains presented below share a single source sample, sequenced in a study of CD8 T cells in Susac syndrome. Reverse transcription of roughly 0.45 to 1 ug RNA was performed with random hexamers. A single record per CDR3 protein comes from TCRdb applying MiXCR to the immunoSEQ multiplex PCR reads. The sample carries under 200,000 distinct CDR3 sequences, about 96% recorded once. Sequenced input: CD4+ T cells from PBMCs. These receptors were taken from a human donor with Susac syndrome.

This rearrangement joins TRBV10-3 to TRBJ1-2; 8 bases map to TRBD1. V was clipped by 0 bases and J by 5 bases; unmatched bases: 5. This CDR3 has 15 residues. The V gene's germline CDR1 is ENHRY and CDR2 SYGVKD. CDR3 nucleotide sequence: TGTGCCATCAGTGAGTCGGGACAGGTGTTTTATGGCTACACCTTC. Translation gives CAISESGQVFYGYTF.

The rearrangement links TRBV20-1 to TRBJ1-1; maybe TRBD1 (5 bases). The V end was cut by 6 bases, the J end by 0 bases, with 11 bases between. Per germline, CDR1 DFQATT and CDR2 SNEGSKA (reference sequence). The CDR3 length is 13 residues. This CDR3 is CSARGPLNTEAFF. The CDR3 region has the DNA TGCAGTGCACGGGGACCTCTGAACACTGAAGCTTTCTTT.

J is TRBJ2-3 and V is TRBV30, with 10 nucleotides matching TRBD1. This CDR3 comprises 13 residues. The trim removed 8 bases at V and 2 bases at J, leaving 4 bases unmatched. Germline V gives CDR1 GTSNPN, CDR2 SVGIG (reference sequence). The CDR3 loop is CARGQGDTDTQYF. DNA for the CDR3: TGTGCCCGTGGACAGGGGGACACAGATACGCAGTATTTT.

This clonotype was found once. The rearrangement links TRBV2 to TRBJ2-5, with D tentatively TRBD2 (5 bases). Germline V gene sequence: CDR1 SNHLY, CDR2 FYNNEI. With 4 bases removed from V and 4 bases from J, the gap between germline ends came to 10 bases. CDR3 size: 13 residues. The CDR3 here is CASSVGDRETQYF. CDR3 sequence (DNA): TGTGCCAGCAGTGTCGGGGATCGAGAGACCCAGTACTTC.

The V gene is TRBV6-6, the J gene TRBJ2-2; TRBD1 might be the D (5 bases). Germline V lookup: CDR1 MNHNY, CDR2 SVGAGI (reference sequence). CDR3 size: 15 residues. The ends were cut back, 6 bases at V and 0 bases at J, with 11 bases in the middle. The CDR3 reads CASSGHLSNTGELFF. The CDR3 DNA sequence: TGTGCCAGCAGCGGACACTTATCGAACACCGGGGAGCTGTTTTTT.

V is TRBV6-1 and J is TRBJ1-2; TRBD1 matches 7 bases. CDR1 and CDR2 from the germline V gene are MNHNS and SASEGT. V lost 6 bases and J lost 0; bases outside the gene matches: 10. This CDR3 has 16 amino acids. The CDR3 protein is CASSSRQGGTNYGYTF. The DNA of the CDR3 is TGTGCCAGCAGCAGCCGACAGGGTGGAACTAACTATGGCTACACCTTC.

The chain links TRBV7-9 to TRBJ1-1, with D hard to call. V dropped 5 bases and J dropped 2 bases, with 9 bases sitting between them. Germline V CDR1 and CDR2: SEHNR, FQNEAQ (reference sequence). This CDR3 is built from 13 residues. The CDR3 DNA sequence: TGTGCCAGCAGCGGTTTAAGTAACACTGAAGCTTTCTTT. It encodes CASSGLSNTEAFF.

The rearrangement uses TRBV5-4 and TRBJ2-1, with D possibly matching TRBD1 (7 bases). Germline values: CDR1 SGHNT, CDR2 YYREEE (reference sequence). The CDR3 is 17 residues long. Deletions cut 1 base from V and 9 bases from J, with 23 bases between. CDR3 nucleotide sequence: TGTGCCAGCAGCTTGTCAGGAGGGAGACAGGGCGATCGTGAGCAGTTCTTC. This translates into CASSLSGGRQGDREQFF.

J is TRBJ1-5 and V is TRBV4-2; no reliable D call. Trimming stripped 1 base from V and 6 bases from J, with 7 bases between. Germline V gene sequence: CDR1 LGHNA, CDR2 YNFKEQ. This CDR3 spans 13 amino acids. CDR3 sequence: CASSQAFGQPQHF. The DNA of the CDR3 is TGTGCCAGCAGCCAAGCGTTCGGTCAGCCCCAGCATTTT.